The rows below give T cell receptor beta chains drawn from one sample of a study of technical replicates of blood from a handful of donors. Method: immunoSEQ multiplex PCR; TCRdb's copy keeps in-frame clones and lacks some. This table has 45,000 to 55,000 clones, around 95% appearing once. Sequencing was carried out using T cells isolated from PBMCs. Receptors were obtained from a human donor in good health. The CDR3 runs from the conserved cysteine through the conserved F or W. D genes are given only for firm matches. The size entry is marked missing in some rows and otherwise reads once, few, many or a size class.

clone_size: -
v_call: TRBV28
j_call: TRBJ2-7
d_call: -
cdr3_aa: CASRSTYEQYF
cdr3_nt: TGTGCCAGCAGATCCACCTACGAGCAGTACTTC

clone_size: -
v_call: TRBV7-6
j_call: TRBJ1-4
d_call: -
cdr3_aa: CASHVPGKLFF
cdr3_nt: TGTGCCAGCCACGTCCCAGGGAAACTGTTTTTT

clone_size: -
v_call: TRBV6-5
j_call: TRBJ2-7
d_call: TRBD2
cdr3_aa: CASSSRLAGGYEQYF
cdr3_nt: TGTGCCAGCAGTTCACGACTAGCGGGGGGATACGAGCAGTACTTC

clone_size: -
v_call: TRBV29-1
j_call: TRBJ1-2
d_call: -
cdr3_aa: CSVDFVGTNYGYTF
cdr3_nt: TGCAGCGTTGATTTCGTCGGGACTAACTATGGCTACACCTTC

clone_size: -
v_call: TRBV28
j_call: TRBJ1-2
d_call: -
cdr3_aa: CASSFWRYSTGMSYTF
cdr3_nt: TGTGCCAGCAGTTTCTGGCGGTATTCTACCGGGATGAGCTACACCTTC

clone_size: -
v_call: TRBV18
j_call: TRBJ1-4
d_call: TRBD1
cdr3_aa: CASSLKTGTGSFENEKLFF
cdr3_nt: TGTGCCAGCTCTCTAAAAACCGGGACAGGGTCATTCGAGAATGAAAAACTGTTTTTT

clone_size: -
v_call: TRBV7-8
j_call: TRBJ2-7
d_call: -
cdr3_aa: CASSFTGNYEQYF
cdr3_nt: TGTGCCAGCAGCTTTACAGGGAACTACGAGCAGTACTTC

clone_size: -
v_call: TRBV11-2
j_call: TRBJ1-2
d_call: -
cdr3_aa: CASSFGISANYGYTF
cdr3_nt: TGTGCCAGCAGCTTCGGGATTTCAGCTAACTATGGCTACACCTTC

clone_size: -
v_call: TRBV18
j_call: TRBJ1-5
d_call: -
cdr3_aa: CASSPMSPTETSNQPQHF
cdr3_nt: TGTGCCAGCTCCCCAATGTCGCCGACAGAGACTAGCAATCAGCCCCAGCATTTT

clone_size: -
v_call: TRBV10-1
j_call: TRBJ2-1
d_call: TRBD2
cdr3_aa: CASSPRTSGTYNEQFF
cdr3_nt: TGCGCCAGCAGTCCCCGGACTAGCGGGACCTACAATGAGCAGTTCTTC

clone_size: -
v_call: TRBV7-3
j_call: TRBJ2-2
d_call: -
cdr3_aa: CASSQGREAGELFF
cdr3_nt: TGTGCCAGCAGCCAGGGCAGGGAGGCCGGGGAGCTGTTTTTT

clone_size: -
v_call: TRBV11-2
j_call: TRBJ1-2
d_call: -
cdr3_aa: CASSSTGDYGYTF
cdr3_nt: TGTGCCAGCAGCTCCACGGGGGACTATGGCTACACCTTC

clone_size: -
v_call: TRBV20-1
j_call: TRBJ2-7
d_call: -
cdr3_aa: CSAQTRAEQYF
cdr3_nt: TGCAGTGCCCAGACTAGGGCCGAGCAGTACTTC

clone_size: -
v_call: TRBV11-2
j_call: TRBJ2-7
d_call: -
cdr3_aa: CASSHELNRVGEQYF
cdr3_nt: TGTGCCAGCAGCCACGAACTAAACAGGGTTGGGGAGCAGTACTTC

clone_size: -
v_call: TRBV14
j_call: TRBJ2-1
d_call: -
cdr3_aa: CASSQERRPGGEQFF
cdr3_nt: TGTGCCAGCAGCCAGGAGAGGAGGCCAGGAGGTGAGCAGTTCTTC

clone_size: -
v_call: TRBV14
j_call: TRBJ2-2
d_call: -
cdr3_aa: CASSQDLRTGELFF
cdr3_nt: TGTGCCAGCAGCCAAGATCTTCGGACCGGGGAGCTGTTTTTT

clone_size: -
v_call: TRBV11-2
j_call: TRBJ1-5
d_call: -
cdr3_aa: CASSFLGGNQPQHF
cdr3_nt: TGTGCCAGCAGCTTTCTAGGGGGCAATCAGCCCCAGCATTTT

clone_size: -
v_call: TRBV10-1
j_call: TRBJ2-7
d_call: TRBD2
cdr3_aa: CASSAVAGAYEQYF
cdr3_nt: TGCGCCAGCAGTGCCGTAGCGGGAGCCTACGAGCAGTACTTC

clone_size: -
v_call: TRBV6-5
j_call: TRBJ2-7
d_call: TRBD2
cdr3_aa: CASRGLAGGIDEQYF
cdr3_nt: TGTGCCAGCAGGGGACTAGCGGGAGGTATCGACGAGCAGTACTTC

clone_size: -
v_call: TRBV6-5
j_call: TRBJ1-1
d_call: -
cdr3_aa: CASRTTTVGGPEAFF
cdr3_nt: TGTGCCAGCAGAACGACGACAGTCGGGGGGCCTGAAGCTTTCTTT

clone_size: -
v_call: TRBV5-1
j_call: TRBJ1-1
d_call: TRBD1
cdr3_aa: CASSDNRDRGTEAFF
cdr3_nt: TGCGCCAGCAGCGATAACCGGGACAGGGGCACTGAAGCTTTCTTT

clone_size: once
v_call: TRBV18
j_call: TRBJ1-2
d_call: -
cdr3_aa: CASSPPTPIEAGDYGYTF
cdr3_nt: TGTGCCAGCTCACCACCGACCCCTATCGAGGCAGGGGACTATGGCTACACCTTC

clone_size: -
v_call: TRBV11-2
j_call: TRBJ2-2
d_call: TRBD2
cdr3_aa: CASSRYSGGDNTGELFF
cdr3_nt: TGTGCCAGCAGCCGGTATAGCGGGGGAGACAACACCGGGGAGCTGTTTTTT

clone_size: -
v_call: TRBV10-3
j_call: TRBJ2-5
d_call: -
cdr3_aa: CATQPGPETQYF
cdr3_nt: TGTGCCACCCAACCGGGTCCAGAGACCCAGTACTTC

clone_size: -
v_call: TRBV11-3
j_call: TRBJ1-1
d_call: TRBD1
cdr3_aa: CASSAQGATEAFF
cdr3_nt: TGTGCCAGCAGCGCACAGGGGGCCACTGAAGCTTTCTTT

clone_size: -
v_call: TRBV11-2
j_call: TRBJ2-1
d_call: -
cdr3_aa: CASLAFYNEQFF
cdr3_nt: TGTGCCAGCCTAGCGTTCTACAATGAGCAGTTCTTC

clone_size: -
v_call: TRBV10-3
j_call: TRBJ1-1
d_call: -
cdr3_aa: CAIKVGRDNTEAFF
cdr3_nt: TGTGCCATCAAGGTCGGGCGGGACAACACTGAAGCTTTCTTT

clone_size: -
v_call: TRBV6-6
j_call: TRBJ1-2
d_call: TRBD1
cdr3_aa: CASSLPGQALYGYTF
cdr3_nt: TGTGCCAGCAGTCTCCCGGGACAGGCTCTCTATGGCTACACCTTC

clone_size: -
v_call: TRBV10-2
j_call: TRBJ1-1
d_call: TRBD1
cdr3_aa: CASRAGGTDTEAFF
cdr3_nt: TGCGCCAGCAGGGCAGGGGGTACGGATACTGAAGCTTTCTTT

clone_size: -
v_call: TRBV5-4
j_call: TRBJ2-7
d_call: -
cdr3_aa: CASSTGLTYEQYF
cdr3_nt: TGTGCCAGCAGCACTGGACTAACCTACGAGCAGTACTTC

clone_size: -
v_call: TRBV29-1
j_call: TRBJ1-2
d_call: TRBD1
cdr3_aa: CSVARQGDYGYTF
cdr3_nt: TGCAGCGTTGCTCGACAGGGAGACTATGGCTACACCTTC

clone_size: once
v_call: TRBV15
j_call: TRBJ2-6
d_call: TRBD1
cdr3_aa: CATSSLQGSSGANVLTF
cdr3_nt: TGTGCCACCAGCAGTTTACAGGGGTCGAGTGGGGCCAACGTCCTGACTTTC

clone_size: -
v_call: TRBV18
j_call: TRBJ1-1
d_call: TRBD1
cdr3_aa: CASSPGTGVIMNTEAFF
cdr3_nt: TGTGCCAGCTCACCCGGGACAGGGGTAATTATGAACACTGAAGCTTTCTTT

clone_size: -
v_call: TRBV7-8
j_call: TRBJ1-2
d_call: -
cdr3_aa: CASSHGRINYGYTF
cdr3_nt: TGTGCCAGCAGCCACGGGAGAATTAACTATGGCTACACCTTC

clone_size: few
v_call: TRBV7-9
j_call: TRBJ1-1
d_call: -
cdr3_aa: CASSRQTKNTEAFF
cdr3_nt: TGTGCCAGCAGCCGTCAGACAAAGAACACTGAAGCTTTCTTT

clone_size: -
v_call: TRBV5-1
j_call: TRBJ2-7
d_call: TRBD2
cdr3_aa: CASSAGGASYEQYF
cdr3_nt: TGCGCCAGCAGCGCCGGGGGGGCCTCCTACGAGCAGTACTTC

clone_size: -
v_call: TRBV6-5
j_call: TRBJ2-1
d_call: TRBD2
cdr3_aa: CASSSLAGGRNEQFF
cdr3_nt: TGTGCCAGCAGTTCATTGGCGGGAGGGCGGAATGAGCAGTTCTTC

clone_size: -
v_call: TRBV5-4
j_call: TRBJ1-5
d_call: -
cdr3_aa: CASQCARGRSADGPQHF
cdr3_nt: TGTGCCAGCCAATGCGCCAGGGGCCGCTCCGCGGACGGGCCCCAGCATTTT

clone_size: -
v_call: TRBV15
j_call: TRBJ2-2
d_call: -
cdr3_aa: CATSRGNTGELFF
cdr3_nt: TGTGCCACCAGCCGGGGTAACACCGGGGAGCTGTTTTTT

clone_size: -
v_call: TRBV7-6
j_call: TRBJ2-3
d_call: TRBD2
cdr3_aa: CASSYSGGEGDTQYF
cdr3_nt: TGTGCCAGCAGCTACAGCGGGGGGGAAGGGGATACGCAGTATTTT

clone_size: once
v_call: TRBV6-5
j_call: TRBJ2-3
d_call: TRBD1
cdr3_aa: CASSWDRGADTQYF
cdr3_nt: TGTGCCAGCAGTTGGGACAGGGGCGCAGATACGCAGTATTTT